Presented here are 26 T cell receptor beta chains from one specimen sequenced in a study of beta chain features in type 1 diabetes. Regarding the study as a whole: TCRB CDR3 length was moderately but significantly reduced in all four CD4+ subsets of Type 1 diabetes patients.

Antigens for these TCRs are unknown. cDNA synthesis used the whole RNA isolate, giving expressed TCRB sequences. TCRdb keeps only in-frame clones here, not all; method: immunoSEQ multiplex PCR. The data hold about 740,000 clones, with roughly 13% observed a single time. Sequencing used naive CD4+ T cells from blood. Receptor source: a man aged 18 to 30 with type 1 diabetes.

This sequence joins TRBV19 and TRBJ1-2; no firm D call. The CDR3 length is 11 residues. V lost 3 bases, J lost 7 bases, and 6 bases lay in between. Germline V gives CDR1 LNHDA, CDR2 SQIVND (reference sequence). The CDR3, as DNA: TGTGCCAGTAGTATTCGCCGTGGCTACACCTTC. Translated, it gives CASSIRRGYTF.

This clone was picked up a small number of times. The chain links TRBV5-6 to TRBJ1-2; D is undetermined. The CDR3 consists of 17 residues. Germline V gene data show CDR1 as SGHDT and CDR2 as YYEEEE. The ends were cut back, 3 bases at V and 6 bases at J, with 24 bases in the middle. CDR3 protein: CASSSGPKSTSPHGYTF. The CDR3 coding sequence is TGTGCCAGCAGCTCCGGACCCAAATCGACCTCCCCCCATGGCTACACCTTC.

This rearrangement joins TRBV7-3 to TRBJ2-1, with 9 bases aligning to TRBD1. With 3 bases clipped from V and 2 bases from J, the junction kept 5 bases outside the gene matches. Germline CDR1 and CDR2: SGHTA and FQGTGA. The CDR3 is made up of 16 amino acids. The DNA for the CDR3 is TGTGCCAGCAGCTTGAGACAGGGGGGCACCTACAATGAGCAGTTCTTC. Translated, it gives CASSLRQGGTYNEQFF.

The rearrangement uses TRBV18 and TRBJ2-1; D remains ambiguous. V lost 7 bases and J 5 bases, leaving 12 bases between the germline ends. Germline V gene lookup returns CDR1 KGHSH and CDR2 LQKENI. CDR3 length equals 13 residues. This chain's CDR3 is CASCELVDNEQFF. The CDR3 DNA reads TGTGCCAGCTGCGAGCTAGTGGACAATGAGCAGTTCTTC.

About this clone itself: This CDR3 is also generated by other DNA sequences in the sample. The chain links TRBV6-5 to TRBJ1-1; no definite D call. The V gene's germline CDR1 is MNHEY and CDR2 SVGAGI. This CDR3 region has 13 residues. Trimming shortened V by 4 bases and J by 2 bases, and 8 bases separated the two germline ends. In DNA form, the CDR3 reads TGTGCCAGCAGTTTGGGCCCTAACACTGAAGCTTTCTTT. Encoded protein: CASSLGPNTEAFF.

The gene calls are TRBV5-1 and TRBJ1-2; no reliable D call. V dropped 1 base and J dropped 3 bases, with 13 bases sitting between them. The CDR3 is 15 amino acids. Germline V gives CDR1 SGHRS, CDR2 YFSETQ. The DNA of the CDR3 is TGCGCCAGCAGCTTGCGGGGTGCGGATGACTATGGCTACACCTTC. This sequence encodes CASSLRGADDYGYTF. Based on the CDR3 plus reference TRBV5-1 and TRBJ1-2, the full variable domain is KAGVTQTPRYLIKTRGQQVTLSCSPISGHRSVSWYQQTPGQGLQFLFEYFSETQRNKGNFPGRFSGRQFSNSRSEMNVSTLELGDSALYLCASSLRGADDYGYTFGSGTRLTVV.

The chain couples TRBV5-1 to TRBJ2-7; the D gene is possibly TRBD1 (6 bases). Germline V gene sequence: CDR1 SGHRS, CDR2 YFSETQ. V shed 0 bases and J shed 3 bases, with 7 bases lying between them. This CDR3 is built from 13 residues. The CDR3 DNA reads TGCGCCAGCAGCTTGGAGGACAGCTACGAGCAGTACTTC. Translation: CASSLEDSYEQYF.

This clone has more than one count but fewer than ten. V and J are TRBV27 and TRBJ2-7; D is unclear. Germline V CDR1 and CDR2: MNHEY, SMNVEV (reference sequence). CDR3 length equals 14 residues. V gave up 2 bases and J gave up 2 bases, with 10 bases separating them. CDR3 in DNA: TGTGCCAGCAGTTTAATTTCAACGGCCTACGAGCAGTACTTC. This sequence encodes CASSLISTAYEQYF.

The CDR3 spells CASSLGQGSGEQYF. In DNA, the CDR3 is TGTGCCAGCAGTCTCGGGCAGGGGTCCGGCGAGCAGTACTTC. The chain is built from TRBV7-2 and TRBJ2-7; possibly TRBD1 for D (6 bases). Germline CDR1 SGHTA, CDR2 FQGNSA. The CDR3 is made up of 14 amino acids. V lost 6 bases, J lost 6 bases, and 18 bases lay in between.

Remarks on this clone: The same CDR3 also results from other DNA sequences found in this sample. This sequence joins TRBV18 and TRBJ2-3; 8 bases agree with TRBD1. There are 15 residues in the CDR3. CDR1 and CDR2 (germline): KGHSH, LQKENI. Trimming at V came to 3 bases and at J to 3 bases, leaving 5 bases not matched to a gene. The DNA for the CDR3 is TGTGCCAGCTCACCGACCGGACAGGGAACAGATACGCAGTATTTT. Translation gives CASSPTGQGTDTQYF.

The V call is TRBV28, the J call TRBJ2-7, with 10 bases lining up with TRBD1. Germline assignment: CDR1 MDHEN and CDR2 SYDVKM. Losses at the gene ends were 7 bases for V and 4 bases for J; bases not matched to a gene: 7. The CDR3 totals 14 residues. For the CDR3, the DNA is TGTGCCAGCACTCGCCGGGACAGGGGATACGAGCAGTACTTC. Residues: CASTRRDRGYEQYF.

This clone has only a few counts. This chain connects TRBV23-1 to TRBJ2-7, with D possibly being TRBD1 (6 bases). TRBV23-1 is given ORF status, its function remaining uncertain. The CDR3 consists of 15 residues. Between the trimmed V and J ends, which lost 3 bases and 7 bases, there was a span of 19 bases. The CDR3 protein is CASSHILTGSFEQYF. Written as DNA, the CDR3 is TGCGCCAGCAGTCATATCCTTACAGGGTCCTTTGAGCAGTACTTC.

This clone turned up a few times. The chain combines TRBV10-3 with TRBJ2-7, with D possibly being TRBD2 (6 bases). CDR1 and CDR2 (germline): ENHRY, SYGVKD. The V gene lost 4 bases and the J gene lost 6 bases, with 13 bases spanning the gap. The CDR3 extends over 13 amino acids. The CDR3 coding sequence is TGTGCCATCAGTGTGATCGGGAGCGGCGAGCAGTACTTC. Amino acids: CAISVIGSGEQYF.

This clone turned up a few times. This chain joins TRBV29-1 and TRBJ2-2; D perhaps matches TRBD2 (5 bases). The length of the CDR3 is 13 residues. CDR1 is SQVTM and CDR2 is ANQGSEA in the germline V gene. The ends were cut back, 4 bases at V and 1 base at J, with 7 bases in the middle. CDR3 sequence (DNA): TGCAGCGTTGGAAGCGGGAACACCGGGGAGCTGTTTTTT. Its translation: CSVGSGNTGELFF.

Only a few counts were recorded for this clone. The chain recombines TRBV4-1 with TRBJ1-5; no firm D call. The CDR3 covers 15 residues. Looked up from germline, CDR1 is MGHRA and CDR2 is YSYEKL. V lost 4 bases and J 3 bases, leaving 13 bases between the germline ends. CDR3 loop: CASSRSQANNQPQHF. In nucleotides, the CDR3 is TGCGCCAGCAGCCGGAGTCAGGCGAACAATCAGCCCCAGCATTTT.

The rearrangement joins TRBV2 to TRBJ1-5; 8 bases line up with TRBD1. The germline V gene encodes CDR1 SNHLY and CDR2 FYNNEI. J was trimmed by 4 bases and V by 8 bases; bases with no gene match: 10. CDR3 length: 15 amino acids. The CDR3 protein is CASVSGQGVNQPQHF. The CDR3 region has the DNA TGTGCCAGCGTATCAGGACAGGGAGTAAATCAGCCCCAGCATTTT.

The rearrangement joins TRBV2 to TRBJ2-7; D is ambiguous. Germline V gene sequence: CDR1 SNHLY, CDR2 FYNNEI. The CDR3 spans 12 residues. V was pared by 8 bases and J by 1 base, with 9 bases between. The CDR3 nucleotides read TGTGCCAGCGAAGCTACTTCCTACGAGCAGTACTTC. Translation: CASEATSYEQYF.

The chain links TRBV6-5 to TRBJ2-3; D is possibly TRBD1 (6 bases). Trimming removed 5 bases from V and 4 bases from J, with 10 bases in between. Per the germline V gene, CDR1 is MNHEY and CDR2 is SVGAGI. The CDR3 is 13 amino acids. The DNA for the CDR3 is TGTGCCAGCAGTGGACAGCCGGCAGATACGCAGTATTTT. Its protein product is CASSGQPADTQYF.

This clone was seen only a few times. The V and J genes are TRBV6-1 and TRBJ2-7, with D tentatively TRBD2 (6 bases). Trimming removed 3 bases at V and 12 bases at J, with 18 bases between. Germline V gene sequence: CDR1 MNHNS, CDR2 SASEGT. The length of the CDR3 is 13 residues. CDR3 bases: TGTGCCAGCAGTGATAGGGTCGGGGGACCACGGTACTTC. It specifies CASSDRVGGPRYF.

V gene TRBV15 combines with J gene TRBJ1-3, with D possibly TRBD1 on 5 matching bases. The CDR3 contains 14 residues. With 3 bases removed from V and 3 bases from J, the gap between germline ends came to 9 bases. Germline CDR1 and CDR2: LNHNV and YYDKDF (reference sequence). CDR3 bases: TGTGCCACCAGCAGCGTCAGGGATGGAAACACCATATATTTT. Translating gives CATSSVRDGNTIYF.

This clone was found a few times. This specimen includes other DNA sequences encoding the same CDR3. The rearrangement joins TRBV15 to TRBJ2-1; perhaps TRBD1 as D (5 bases). The V gene's germline CDR1 is LNHNV and CDR2 YYDKDF (reference sequence). CDR3 length equals 13 residues. The germline V and J ends were trimmed by 0 bases and 7 bases, with 7 bases remaining between them. CDR3 DNA sequence: TGTGCCACCAGCAGAGATCCAGGGAATGAGCAGTTCTTC. It translates to CATSRDPGNEQFF.

The chain has TRBV30 and TRBJ1-4; 7 nucleotides agree with TRBD1. This CDR3 is 15 amino acids long. CDR1 and CDR2 (germline): GTSNPN, SVGIG (reference sequence). The ends lost 2 bases at V and 3 bases at J; junction bases unmatched: 6. CDR3 amino acids: CAWSSPGGANEKLFF. Here the CDR3 DNA reads TGTGCCTGGAGTTCCCCAGGGGGGGCTAATGAAAAACTGTTTTTT.

This clone showed up just a few times. This sample includes further DNA sequences coding for the same CDR3. This chain uses TRBV25-1 with TRBJ1-2; TRBD1 might be the D (5 bases). Germline-derived CDR1 and CDR2 are MGHDK and SYGVNS. The CDR3 sequence is 15 residues long. The V end lost 1 base, the J end lost 3 bases, and 12 bases lay between the germline ends. Here the CDR3 reads CASSESGRVDYGYTF. The CDR3 DNA reads TGTGCCAGCAGTGAATCCGGCAGGGTTGACTATGGCTACACCTTC.

CDR3 region: CASSLDGISNQPQHF. As DNA, the CDR3 is TGTGCCAGCAGCTTGGACGGGATTAGCAATCAGCCCCAGCATTTT. The chain combines TRBV7-8 with TRBJ1-5; D remains ambiguous. This CDR3 is 15 amino acids long. Germline-derived CDR1 and CDR2 are SGHVS and FQNEAQ. V lost 3 bases and J 0 bases, leaving 9 bases between the germline ends. Full variable domain (rest looked up from reference TRBV7-8 and TRBJ1-5): GAGVSQSPRYKVAKRGQDVALRCDPISGHVSLFWYQQALGQGPEFLTYFQNEAQLDKSGLPSDRFFAERPEGSVSTLKIQRTQQEDSAVYLCASSLDGISNQPQHFGDGTRLSIL.

V usage is TRBV2 and J usage is TRBJ2-3; 7 bases are shared with TRBD2. The germline V gene encodes CDR1 SNHLY and CDR2 FYNNEI. The V gene end was trimmed by 8 bases and the J gene end by 2 bases; junction bases not matched to a gene: 10. The CDR3 extends over 15 amino acids. Here the CDR3 reads CASRGGGINTDTQYF. The CDR3 nucleotides are TGTGCCAGCCGCGGCGGGGGAATAAACACAGATACGCAGTATTTT.

This clone came up a few times. V gene TRBV7-9 combines with J gene TRBJ1-2; 8 nucleotides agree with TRBD1. The CDR3 sequence is 17 residues long. Looked up from germline, CDR1 is SEHNR and CDR2 is FQNEAQ (reference sequence). V lost 4 bases, J lost 6 bases, and 16 bases stayed unmatched. CDR3 protein: CASSWEIRTGIGDGYTF. In DNA, the CDR3 is TGTGCCAGCAGCTGGGAAATCCGGACAGGGATTGGGGATGGCTACACCTTC.